This T cell receptor (beta chain) was recorded in a study of T cell repertoires in ileal Crohn's disease. Study in general: Median disease duration was about 8.2 years; 35% smoked at surgery. M6 samples are neoterminal ileum biopsies from postoperative colonoscopy. Study-wide results and caveats: Postoperative endoscopy occurred within one year, median around 6.6 months. Compared with CD4 T cells, sorted CD8 cells carried more expanded clones.

Some clones are missing from TCRdb's copy, which holds only in-frame ones; the method was immunoSEQ multiplex PCR. The sample lists more than 9,500 clones, 80% to 85% occurring once. The time point denotes: neoterminal ileum biopsy at postoperative endoscopy, about 6 months after surgery. Comments on this clone: No antigen is known for it.

The length of the CDR3 is 13 residues. The V end lost 5 bases, the J end lost 3 bases, and 10 bases lay between the germline ends. CDR1 SGHTA and CDR2 FQGNSA come from the germline V gene. The V gene is TRBV7-2, the J gene TRBJ2-5; a possible D gene is TRBD2 (5 bases). The clonotype comes from an adult with Crohn's disease. Input material: ileal tissue. CDR3 protein: CASSRSREETQYF. In DNA, the CDR3 is TGTGCCAGCAGCCGATCGCGGGAAGAGACCCAGTACTTC.